The 20 T cell receptor beta chains presented below share a single source sample, sequenced in a study of blood T cell repertoires in COVID-19. Assay: immunoSEQ multiplex PCR; the TCRdb copy retains only in-frame clones and omits some. Of some 400,000 clones listed, around 87% are singletons. The specimen sequenced was peripheral blood. These receptors came from a young woman with COVID-19, enrolled during active disease.

The table lists this clone with a count of one. The chain has TRBV6-6 and TRBJ2-2, with 8 bases fitting TRBD1. The germline V gene has CDR1 MNHNY and CDR2 SVGAGI (reference sequence). The CDR3 extends over 14 amino acids. The V and J ends lost 6 bases and 1 base, in that order; junction bases with no gene match: 1. CDR3 nucleotides: TGTGCCAGCAGCGACAGGGGGAACACCGGGGAGCTGTTTTTT. This encodes CASSDRGNTGELFF.

The chain has TRBV2 and TRBJ2-1; the D gene is possibly TRBD2 (5 bases). Germline CDR1 and CDR2: SNHLY and FYNNEI. This CDR3 contains 15 residues. Trimming removed 1 base from V and 9 bases from J, with 16 bases in between. Written as DNA, the CDR3 is TGTGCCAGCAGTGAAGAGGTGGGAGTAATGACTGAGCAGTTCTTC. Its translation is CASSEEVGVMTEQFF.

This clone was detected only a few times. V usage is TRBV19 and J usage is TRBJ2-1, with D possibly being TRBD2 (6 bases). Germline CDR1 is LNHDA and CDR2 is SQIVND (reference sequence). The CDR3 is 15 residues long. The V end was cut by 7 bases, the J end by 0 bases, with 13 bases between. The CDR3 sequence is CASTFTGSSYNEQFF. CDR3 nucleotides: TGTGCCAGTACTTTCACCGGGAGCTCCTACAATGAGCAGTTCTTC.

The genes are TRBV6-5 and TRBJ1-1; D call uncertain. Trimming took 6 bases from V and 11 from J, leaving 19 bases between them. From germline, CDR1 is MNHEY and CDR2 SVGAGI. CDR3 size: 13 residues. The CDR3 region has the DNA TGTGCCAGCAGCCAATTTTTTACCGGCGGGGCTTTCTTT. Translated, it gives CASSQFFTGGAFF.

The chain links TRBV28 to TRBJ1-2, with 7 nucleotides matching TRBD1. Trimming removed 5 bases from V and 2 bases from J; junction bases left unmatched: 8. CDR3 length equals 15 residues. In germline, CDR1 is MDHEN, CDR2 SYDVKM. DNA for the CDR3: TGTGCCAGCAGTGCCTTGACAGGGAGAAACTATGGCTACACCTTC. Amino acid sequence: CASSALTGRNYGYTF.

J is TRBJ2-1 and V is TRBV11-2, with TRBD2 matching 7 bases. CDR3 length: 13 residues. The V gene end was trimmed by 1 base and the J gene end by 10 bases; junction bases not matched to a gene: 4. Germline loops: CDR1 SGHAT, CDR2 FQNNGV. The CDR3 protein is CASSLGLGGEQFF. Here the CDR3 DNA reads TGTGCCAGCAGCTTAGGTTTGGGAGGGGAGCAGTTCTTC.

This sequence joins TRBV5-1 and TRBJ1-3, with D perhaps matching TRBD1 (5 bases). The germline CDR1 and CDR2 sequences are SGHRS and YFSETQ. The CDR3 is 16 residues long. V lost 2 bases and J 3 bases, leaving 15 bases between the germline ends. In nucleotides, the CDR3 is TGCGCCAGCAGCTTTGACAGCCCAATTGTTGGAAACACCATATATTTT. Encoded protein: CASSFDSPIVGNTIYF.

This rearrangement joins TRBV6-2 or TRBV6-3 to TRBJ1-2; 7 bases agree with TRBD1. Germline CDR1 is MNHEY and CDR2 is SVGEGT. The CDR3 has 15 amino acids. J gave up 4 bases and V 2 bases, and 7 bases lay outside the gene matches. CDR3 in amino acids: CASSYRNRGGYGYTF. The CDR3 DNA reads TGTGCCAGCAGTTACCGCAACAGGGGTGGCTATGGCTACACCTTC.

The rearrangement joins TRBV18 to TRBJ2-1, with 10 bases that match TRBD1. The length of the CDR3 is 15 residues. Germline V gene sequence: CDR1 KGHSH, CDR2 LQKENI. V lost 3 bases, J lost 6 bases, and 5 bases stayed unmatched. CDR3 loop: CASSPQGTGVNEQFF. CDR3 nucleotide sequence: TGTGCCAGCTCACCTCAAGGGACAGGGGTCAATGAGCAGTTCTTC.

The chain links TRBV7-9 to TRBJ2-5; 7 bases fit TRBD2. Germline V lookup: CDR1 SEHNR, CDR2 FQNEAQ (reference sequence). This CDR3 is 13 amino acids long. V was clipped by 6 bases and J by 5 bases; unmatched bases: 6. CDR3 sequence (DNA): TGTGCCAGCAGAAGGGAGGGTACGGAGACCCAGTACTTC. Its protein is CASRREGTETQYF. The full variable domain, its missing parts supplied by reference TRBV7-9 and TRBJ2-5, is DTGVSQNPRHKITKRGQNVTFRCDPISEHNRLYWYRQTLGQGPEFLTYFQNEAQLEKSRLLSDRFSAERPKGSFSTLEIQRTEQGDSAMYLCASRREGTETQYFGPGTRLLVL.

The V and J genes are TRBV29-1 and TRBJ2-7; D remains unclear. Germline values: CDR1 SQVTM, CDR2 ANQGSEA. Deletions cut 0 bases from V and 4 bases from J, with 4 bases between. The CDR3 sequence is 11 residues long. Here the CDR3 DNA reads TGCAGCGTTGAAGATCTGTACGAGCAGTACTTC. Translation: CSVEDLYEQYF.

The chain recombines TRBV13 with TRBJ2-2; a possible D gene is TRBD1 (5 bases). CDR3 size: 16 residues. Germline assignment: CDR1 PRHDT and CDR2 FYEKMQ (reference sequence). V was shortened by 0 bases and J by 0 bases, with 8 bases between the two germline ends. CDR3 in DNA: TGTGCCAGCAGCTTAGGTGAAGGGGCGAACACCGGGGAGCTGTTTTTT. Translating it yields CASSLGEGANTGELFF.

In this sample, this clone turned up a few times. The gene calls are TRBV7-2 and TRBJ2-3, with a possible D match to TRBD2 (5 bases). From germline, CDR1 is SGHTA and CDR2 FQGNSA. Trimming pared 7 bases from V and 1 base from J, leaving 9 bases between. This CDR3 comprises 13 residues. Here the CDR3 DNA reads TGTGCCAGCACCATCGGGGGCACAGATACGCAGTATTTT. It encodes CASTIGGTDTQYF.

The chain joins TRBV6-5 to TRBJ2-1; no reliable D call. With 8 bases removed from V and 0 bases from J, the gap between germline ends came to 14 bases. CDR1 and CDR2 (germline): MNHEY, SVGAGI. This CDR3 has 15 amino acids. The CDR3 region is CASSPLSSSYNEQFF. CDR3 nucleotides: TGTGCCAGCTCCCCCCTTTCGAGCTCCTACAATGAGCAGTTCTTC.

The chain couples TRBV7-3 to TRBJ2-1; 11 nucleotides line up with TRBD1. The germline gives CDR1 SGHTA, CDR2 FQGTGA. This CDR3 region has 16 residues. Losses at the gene ends were 1 base for V and 6 bases for J; bases not matched to a gene: 5. The CDR3 here is CASSLIGQGAPNEQFF. Written as DNA, the CDR3 is TGTGCCAGCAGCTTAATCGGACAGGGGGCGCCCAATGAGCAGTTCTTC.

The rearrangement uses TRBV5-4 and TRBJ1-3; maybe TRBD1 (5 bases). Looked up from germline, CDR1 is SGHNT and CDR2 is YYREEE (reference sequence). CDR3 length: 16 amino acids. The V gene lost 0 bases and the J gene lost 2 bases, with 12 bases spanning the gap. CDR3 nucleotide sequence: TGTGCCAGCAGCTTGGCCTTGGGGGGGACTGGAAACACCATATATTTT. Translating it yields CASSLALGGTGNTIYF.

This clone was seen only once. The chain recombines TRBV7-2 with TRBJ2-3; D unresolved. V was trimmed by 2 bases and J by 0 bases, leaving 6 bases between them. The CDR3 is made up of 14 amino acids. The germline V gene has CDR1 SGHTA and CDR2 FQGNSA. CDR3: CASSLSTSTDTQYF. The CDR3 region has the DNA TGTGCCAGCAGCTTATCGACTAGCACAGATACGCAGTATTTT.

The J gene is TRBJ2-1, the V gene TRBV5-4; possibly TRBD2 for D (6 bases). This CDR3 comprises 17 residues. Between the trimmed V and J ends, which lost 0 bases and 10 bases, there was a span of 23 bases. Germline CDR1 and CDR2: SGHNT and YYREEE (reference sequence). Here the CDR3 reads CASSLAAGTRGTGEQFF. DNA of the CDR3: TGTGCCAGCAGCTTGGCGGCGGGGACTCGAGGGACTGGAGAGCAGTTCTTC.

The V gene is TRBV11-1, the J gene TRBJ2-1; possible D gene TRBD1, 6 bases. Trimming pared 4 bases from V and 4 bases from J, leaving 17 bases between. CDR1 and CDR2 (germline): SGHAT, FQDESV (reference sequence). There are 16 residues in the CDR3. CDR3 sequence (DNA): TGTGCCAGCAGCTCCTGGGACACCCCTTTGTACAATGAGCAGTTCTTC. Protein product: CASSSWDTPLYNEQFF.

The V and J genes are TRBV3-1 (or the pseudogene TRBV3-2) and TRBJ1-2; D ambiguous. The CDR3 length is 11 residues. CDR1 and CDR2 from the germline V gene are LGHDT and YNNKEL (reference sequence). V was cut by 3 bases and J by 4 bases, with 3 bases left in between. For the CDR3, the DNA is TGTGCCAGCAGCCAGAGCTATGGCTACACCTTC. The encoded protein is CASSQSYGYTF.